This TCR beta chain was identified during a study of response to subunit inactivated influenza vaccine. Findings and caveats of the study: Seasonal influenza vaccination, on each occasion, was suggested by the authors to recruit few new T cells.

TCRdb redid the calling of the RT-PCR reads with MiXCR, one entry per CDR3 protein. The repertoire holds over 750,000 distinct CDR3 sequences, with less than 25% as singletons. In the case of this clonotype: The antigen remains undetermined. At one end, the junction sequence differs from germline, possibly due to a read error.

The CDR3 covers 15 residues. Germline values: CDR1 SEHNR, CDR2 FQNEAQ (reference sequence). Specimen: PBMCs from blood, collected roughly 5 days after vaccination. This receptor was obtained from a man between 50 and 59 years old who received an inactivated influenza vaccine. The chain recombines TRBV7-9 with TRBJ1-1, with TRBD1 identical over 8 bases. The CDR3: CANSFTGGGNTEAFF. DNA of the CDR3: TGTGCCAACAGCTTTACAGGGGGTGGGAACACTGAAGCTTTCTTT.